At least ten counts were recorded for the clone carrying this TCR beta chain. The target antigen is unknown. The entry originates in a study of T cells in Graves' hyperthyroidism and ophthalmopathy. Amplification of TCR beta CDR3 regions used RNA as the template. HTBI primers were used for first-round RT-PCR of the TCR CDR3. TCRdb reprocessed the multiplex PCR reads via MiXCR and lists one record per CDR3 protein. The sample lists hundreds of thousands of distinct CDR3 sequences, 13% to 15% occurring once. The CDR3 length is 16 residues. Germline values: CDR1 DFQATT, CDR2 SNEGSKA (reference sequence). V lost 0 bases and J lost 1; bases outside the gene matches: 4. The study, taken as a whole, reports: Ophthalmopathy was model-predicted a median 6.5 months pre-onset.

Sequencing used blood. This TCR derives from a woman between 50 and 59 years old with Graves' ophthalmopathy. The rearrangement links TRBV20-1 to TRBJ2-3; the match to TRBD2 covers 10 bases. CDR3 region: CSARDSGRWGTDTQYF. Written as DNA, the CDR3 is TGCAGTGCTAGAGATAGCGGGAGGTGGGGCACAGATACGCAGTATTTT.